Following are 27 T cell receptor beta chains from one sample sequenced in a study of shared clonotypes between healthy human individuals. Assay used: immunoSEQ multiplex PCR; TCRdb lists only in-frame clones, some missing. The sample comprises about 380,000 clones, roughly 96% of which are singletons, and 0.25% to 0.35% rests with the top ten. The sample comprised memory CD8+ T cells sorted from blood. Stated subset: CD45RO+ cells pooled with CCR7-negative TemRA cells. These receptors were taken from a man aged 30-40 years in good health.

The genes are TRBV7-8 and TRBJ2-3; the D gene is possibly TRBD2 (6 bases). The germline CDR1 and CDR2 sequences are SGHVS and FQNEAQ. This CDR3 has 17 residues. Trimming cost V 4 bases and J 9 bases, with 26 bases left between them. CDR3 DNA: TGTGCCAGCAGCTCCCCCCGGGGAGGAGCCCTGGAGGACACGCAGTATTTT. It encodes CASSSPRGGALEDTQYF.

J is TRBJ2-2 and V is TRBV28, with 7 nucleotides matching TRBD2. The CDR3 sequence is 15 residues long. CDR1 MDHEN and CDR2 SYDVKM come from the germline V gene. The V and J ends lost 5 bases and 5 bases, in that order; junction bases with no gene match: 8. The DNA of the CDR3 is TGTGCCAGCAGTCGGGGGGTTCCGAGGACCGGGGAGCTGTTTTTT. Its protein product is CASSRGVPRTGELFF.

V gene TRBV19 combines with J gene TRBJ2-2; 10 nucleotides agree with TRBD2. CDR3 size: 17 residues. CDR1 is LNHDA and CDR2 is SQIVND in the germline V gene (reference sequence). The ends lost 8 bases at V and 5 bases at J; junction bases unmatched: 14. The CDR3 is CASWEKWASGSTGELFF. The CDR3 region has the DNA TGTGCCAGTTGGGAGAAGTGGGCTAGCGGGAGTACCGGGGAGCTGTTTTTT.

This chain uses TRBV11-2 with TRBJ2-2, with 8 bases lining up with TRBD2. The V and J ends lost 5 bases and 5 bases, in that order; junction bases with no gene match: 10. This CDR3 spans 16 amino acids. CDR1 is SGHAT, CDR2 FQNNGV, per germline. Here the CDR3 DNA reads TGTGCCAGCAGCCCACCCCAAGCGGGAGCTACCGGGGAGCTGTTTTTT. It codes for CASSPPQAGATGELFF.

The rearrangement links TRBV6-1 to TRBJ1-2; possible D gene TRBD1, 5 bases. Trimming took off 2 bases at V and 0 bases at J, with 10 bases between the two ends. The CDR3 is 15 amino acids. The germline V gene has CDR1 MNHNS and CDR2 SASEGT. The CDR3 DNA is TGTGCCAGCAGTGAATTGGGGACGGCTAACTATGGCTACACCTTC. Its protein is CASSELGTANYGYTF.

A few counts support this clone. The CDR3 bases are TGTGCCAGCAGTGAAGCGCGGGGCCAGGGGGGTGGCTACACCTTC. It translates to CASSEARGQGGGYTF. V gene TRBV6-1 combines with J gene TRBJ1-2, with 7 nucleotides matching TRBD1. The germline V gene encodes CDR1 MNHNS and CDR2 SASEGT. This CDR3 spans 15 amino acids. V shed 0 bases and J 7 bases; nucleotides not matched to a gene: 8.

The chain has TRBV7-8 and TRBJ2-7; TRBD1 is a possible D gene (6 bases). Germline V lookup: CDR1 SGHVS, CDR2 FQNEAQ. There are 15 residues in the CDR3. Trimming took 5 bases from V and 3 from J, leaving 17 bases between them. Written as DNA, the CDR3 is TGTGCCAGCAGCGCTTACAGGGTCCCCTACTACGAGCAGTACTTC. Translating gives CASSAYRVPYYEQYF. The full variable domain, its missing parts supplied by reference TRBV7-8 and TRBJ2-7, is GAGVSQSPRYKVAKRGQDVALRCDPISGHVSLFWYQQALGQGPEFLTYFQNEAQLDKSGLPSDRFFAERPEGSVSTLKIQRTQQEDSAVYLCASSAYRVPYYEQYFGPGTRLTVT.

This clone was counted once. The rearrangement joins TRBV28 to TRBJ2-7; 7 nucleotides align to TRBD2. In germline, CDR1 is MDHEN, CDR2 SYDVKM. V shed 6 bases, J shed 4 bases, and the junction held 9 bases outside the gene matches. This CDR3 region has 14 residues. The CDR3 bases are TGTGCCAGCAGCGAACCGGGACTAAAGTACGAGCAGTACTTC. It translates to CASSEPGLKYEQYF.

The CDR3 loop reads CASRTGGYGYTF. Written as DNA, the CDR3 is TGTGCCAGCAGGACAGGGGGCTATGGCTACACCTTC. The chain combines TRBV6-1 with TRBJ1-2; 9 bases are a match to TRBD1. Germline V gene sequence: CDR1 MNHNS, CDR2 SASEGT. With V trimmed by 6 bases and J by 4 bases, 0 bases remained unmatched. The CDR3 is 12 residues long.

The chain links TRBV30 to TRBJ1-5; possibly TRBD1 for D (6 bases). The germline CDR1 and CDR2 sequences are GTSNPN and SVGIG (reference sequence). The CDR3 spans 14 residues. V lost 2 bases and J 4 bases, leaving 12 bases between the germline ends. The CDR3 region is CAWSHRERNQPQHF. CDR3 in DNA: TGTGCCTGGAGTCACAGGGAGCGGAATCAGCCCCAGCATTTT.

This chain connects TRBV6-1 to TRBJ1-5, with D maybe TRBD1 (5 bases). The CDR3 length is 13 residues. CDR1 is MNHNS and CDR2 is SASEGT in the germline V gene. V lost 7 bases and J 6 bases, leaving 13 bases between the germline ends. This chain's CDR3 is CASIYRGGQPQHF. CDR3 coding DNA: TGTGCCAGCATTTATAGGGGTGGTCAGCCCCAGCATTTT.

The V call is TRBV10-2, the J call TRBJ2-3; D ambiguous. Germline values: CDR1 WSHSY, CDR2 SAAADI. Deletions cut 6 bases from V and 6 bases from J, with 10 bases between. This CDR3 region has 12 residues. CDR3 protein: CASSQPSDTQYF. Written as DNA, the CDR3 is TGCGCCAGCAGCCAACCATCCGATACGCAGTATTTT.

The genes are TRBV7-3 and TRBJ2-3; 12 positions match TRBD2. This CDR3 is 15 amino acids long. Germline V gene data show CDR1 as SGHTA and CDR2 as FQGTGA. J gave up 6 bases and V 5 bases, and 6 bases lay outside the gene matches. The CDR3 DNA reads TGTGCCAGCAGCCCCGGACTAGCGGGGAGGGATACGCAGTATTTT. Amino acid sequence: CASSPGLAGRDTQYF.

The V gene is TRBV5-4, the J gene TRBJ2-7; 8 bases are a match to TRBD1. Germline-derived CDR1 and CDR2 are SGHNT and YYREEE (reference sequence). There are 14 residues in the CDR3. V was clipped by 3 bases and J by 2 bases; unmatched bases: 4. The CDR3 is CASSSGQGTYEQYF. The DNA for the CDR3 is TGTGCCAGCAGCTCAGGACAGGGCACCTACGAGCAGTACTTC.

The chain uses TRBV7-2 and TRBJ2-1, with 16 bases identical to TRBD2. The CDR3 is 15 amino acids. The germline V gene has CDR1 SGHTA and CDR2 FQGNSA. After removal of 5 bases from V and 14 bases from J, the junction contained 9 bases not matched to a gene. The CDR3 DNA reads TGTGCCAGCAGCCAGGGACTAGCGGGAGGGCCTCCCGAGTTCTTC. Translated: CASSQGLAGGPPEFF.

This clone was counted once. The chain employs TRBV7-9 and TRBJ2-2; the D gene could be TRBD1 or TRBD2 (5 bases each). The CDR3 consists of 16 residues. The germline V gene encodes CDR1 SEHNR and CDR2 FQNEAQ (reference sequence). Trimming took off 5 bases at V and 1 base at J, with 14 bases between the two ends. The CDR3, as DNA: TGTGCCAGCAGCCCTCTTGGGGGATTGAACACCGGGGAGCTGTTTTTT. Protein sequence: CASSPLGGLNTGELFF.

The chain is built from TRBV25-1 and TRBJ2-2; 7 bases line up with TRBD1. The ends lost 0 bases at V and 4 bases at J; junction bases unmatched: 2. Germline-derived CDR1 and CDR2 are MGHDK and SYGVNS. The CDR3 is 15 residues long. The CDR3 reads CASSEYGDSTGELFF. The CDR3 region has the DNA TGTGCCAGCAGTGAATATGGGGACAGCACCGGGGAGCTGTTTTTT.

V usage is TRBV10-2 and J usage is TRBJ2-3; 11 bases agree with TRBD2. J lost 0 bases, V lost 6 bases, and 11 bases had no gene match. CDR3 length: 18 amino acids. The germline gives CDR1 WSHSY, CDR2 SAAADI. Here the CDR3 reads CASSLAGGMYTSTDTQYF. The CDR3 DNA is TGCGCCAGCAGCTTAGCGGGAGGGATGTACACTAGCACAGATACGCAGTATTTT.

The chain combines TRBV2 with TRBJ1-1; the D gene is possibly TRBD1 (6 bases). V was shortened by 8 bases and J by 1 base, with 8 bases between the two germline ends. CDR3 length: 12 amino acids. Germline V lookup: CDR1 SNHLY, CDR2 FYNNEI. The chain's CDR3 is CASDRQNTEAFF. The CDR3 DNA reads TGTGCCAGCGACAGGCAGAACACTGAAGCTTTCTTT.

The chain has TRBV4-1 and TRBJ1-4; no reliable D call. There are 15 residues in the CDR3. Germline V lookup: CDR1 MGHRA, CDR2 YSYEKL. The ends were cut back, 1 base at V and 5 bases at J, with 11 bases in the middle. The CDR3 is CASSQGSKRNEKLFF. CDR3 sequence (DNA): TGCGCCAGCAGCCAAGGGAGCAAGCGCAATGAAAAACTGTTTTTT.

The rearrangement uses TRBV20-1 and TRBJ2-5; D call uncertain. Germline CDR1 reads DFQATT; CDR2 reads SNEGSKA (reference sequence). The CDR3 loop spans 11 amino acids. The germline V and J ends were trimmed by 6 bases and 2 bases, with 7 bases remaining between them. The CDR3 is CSATDQETQYF. Written as DNA, the CDR3 is TGCAGTGCCACAGATCAAGAGACCCAGTACTTC.

The chain employs TRBV6-1 and TRBJ1-1; no clear D. Looked up from germline, CDR1 is MNHNS and CDR2 is SASEGT. Trimming removed 7 bases at V and 2 bases at J, with 14 bases between. The CDR3 has 14 residues. CDR3 nucleotide sequence: TGTGCCAGCAACCCTCCGGGATTAAACACTGAAGCTTTCTTT. It yields the protein CASNPPGLNTEAFF.

About this clone: This sample also contains other DNA sequences that code for the same CDR3. The chain has TRBV29-1 and TRBJ2-7; D gene unclear. CDR1 is SQVTM and CDR2 is ANQGSEA in the germline V gene. The CDR3 loop spans 12 amino acids. V was cut by 3 bases and J by 0 bases, with 6 bases left in between. The CDR3 reads CSVESSSYEQYF. In DNA form, the CDR3 reads TGCAGCGTTGAGAGCAGCTCCTACGAGCAGTACTTC.

The chain carries TRBV6-5 and TRBJ1-5; TRBD1 is a possible D gene (6 bases). The CDR3 totals 11 residues. Trimming removed 5 bases at V and 11 bases at J, with 10 bases between. Germline V gives CDR1 MNHEY, CDR2 SVGAGI. The CDR3 region is CASSNRGAQHF. CDR3 DNA: TGTGCCAGCAGTAATAGGGGGGCCCAGCATTTT.

This chain connects TRBV20-1 to TRBJ1-2; weak D call: TRBD1 (5 bases). The V end lost 3 bases, the J end lost 10 bases, and 12 bases lay between the germline ends. This CDR3 contains 11 residues. Germline loops: CDR1 DFQATT, CDR2 SNEGSKA (reference sequence). The CDR3 reads CSASSRVYYTF. The CDR3, as DNA: TGCAGTGCTAGCTCCAGGGTGTACTACACCTTC.

The chain is built from TRBV30 and TRBJ2-1, with TRBD2 matching 11 bases. CDR1 and CDR2 from the germline V gene are GTSNPN and SVGIG (reference sequence). With 1 base clipped from V and 11 bases from J, the junction kept 1 base outside the gene matches. This CDR3 has 12 amino acids. Here the CDR3 reads CAWSGLAGKQFF. In DNA, the CDR3 is TGTGCCTGGAGTGGACTAGCGGGAAAGCAGTTCTTC.

The rearrangement links TRBV7-2 to TRBJ2-3; possible D gene TRBD2, 6 bases. The germline V and J ends were trimmed by 2 bases and 1 base, with 10 bases remaining between them. Per germline, CDR1 SGHTA and CDR2 FQGNSA. The CDR3 loop spans 15 amino acids. The CDR3 region is CASSLPGAGTDTQYF. The CDR3 nucleotides are TGTGCCAGCAGCTTACCGGGAGCGGGCACAGATACGCAGTATTTT.